Here is one T cell receptor beta chain with its context. No antigen is known for it. The authors ran a second PCR of roughly 6 to 12 cycles using a sample-barcoded 5' primer and a J-beta primer mix. MiXCR, applied by TCRdb to the 5' RACE reads, yields one record per CDR3 protein. Of 1.5 million to 2 million distinct CDR3 sequences listed, roughly 52% were seen once; the top ten hold roughly 2.1%. Each sample yielded at least 6 million isolated PBMCs. Each sample provided at least 5.5 micrograms of extracted total RNA. The record originates from a study of blood T cells in healthy people across ages. Overall study findings and caveats: Compared with aged donors, long-lived donors showed fewer expanded clones, suggesting selection. TCR beta diversity per million T cells fell roughly linearly with age.

Trimming took 0 bases from V and 9 from J, leaving 21 bases between them. The CDR3 covers 17 residues. Germline CDR1 reads MNHEY; CDR2 reads SVGAGI. This sequence joins TRBV6-5 and TRBJ2-1; D possibly corresponds to TRBD2 (6 bases). This clonotype was sampled from a middle-aged woman in good health. Sequencing used blood. The CDR3 region has the DNA TGTGCCAGCAGTTACTCCCCCTGGGAGGCTTTACTTCGTGAGCAGTTCTTC. Protein product: CASSYSPWEALLREQFF.